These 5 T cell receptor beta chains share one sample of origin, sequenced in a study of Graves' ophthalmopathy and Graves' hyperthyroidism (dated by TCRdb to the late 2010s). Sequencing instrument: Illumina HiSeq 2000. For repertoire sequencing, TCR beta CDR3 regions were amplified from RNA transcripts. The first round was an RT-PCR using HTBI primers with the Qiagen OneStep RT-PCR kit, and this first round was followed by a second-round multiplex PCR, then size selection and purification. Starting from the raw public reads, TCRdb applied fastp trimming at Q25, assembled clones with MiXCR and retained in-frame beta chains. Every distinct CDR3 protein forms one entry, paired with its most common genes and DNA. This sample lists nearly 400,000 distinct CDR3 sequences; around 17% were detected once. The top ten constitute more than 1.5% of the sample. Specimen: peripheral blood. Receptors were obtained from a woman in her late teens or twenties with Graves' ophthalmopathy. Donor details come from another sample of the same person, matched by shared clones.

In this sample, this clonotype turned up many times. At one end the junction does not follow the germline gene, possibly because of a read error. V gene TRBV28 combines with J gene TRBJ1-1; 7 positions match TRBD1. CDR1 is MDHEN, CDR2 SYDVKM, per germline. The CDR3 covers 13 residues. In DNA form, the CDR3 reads TGTGCCAGCCGCAATCCGACAGGGTCCCGCGGACTTTTT. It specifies CASRNPTGSRGLF.

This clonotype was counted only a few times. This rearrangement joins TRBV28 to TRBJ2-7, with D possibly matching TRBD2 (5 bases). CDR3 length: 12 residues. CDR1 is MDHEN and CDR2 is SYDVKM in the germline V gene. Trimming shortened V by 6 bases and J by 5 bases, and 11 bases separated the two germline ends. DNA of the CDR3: TGTGCCAGCAGGACCAAGCGGAACGAGCAGTACTTC. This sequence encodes CASRTKRNEQYF. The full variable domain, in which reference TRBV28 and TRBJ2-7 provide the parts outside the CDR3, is DVKVTQSSRYLVKRTGEKVFLECVQDMDHENMFWYRQDPGLGLRLIYFSYDVKMKEKGDIPEGYSVSREKKERFSLILESASTNQTSMYLCASRTKRNEQYFGPGTRLTVT.

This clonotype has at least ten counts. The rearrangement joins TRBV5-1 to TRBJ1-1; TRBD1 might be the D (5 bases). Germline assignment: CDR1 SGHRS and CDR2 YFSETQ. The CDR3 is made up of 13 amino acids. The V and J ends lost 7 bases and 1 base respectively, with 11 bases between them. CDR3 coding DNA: TGCGCCAGCGGGCGGGGGGGGAACACTGAAGCTTTCTTT. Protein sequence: CASGRGGNTEAFF. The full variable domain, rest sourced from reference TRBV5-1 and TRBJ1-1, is KAGVTQTPRYLIKTRGQQVTLSCSPISGHRSVSWYQQTPGQGLQFLFEYFSETQRNKGNFPGRFSGRQFSNSRSEMNVSTLELGDSALYLCASGRGGNTEAFFGQGTRLTVV.

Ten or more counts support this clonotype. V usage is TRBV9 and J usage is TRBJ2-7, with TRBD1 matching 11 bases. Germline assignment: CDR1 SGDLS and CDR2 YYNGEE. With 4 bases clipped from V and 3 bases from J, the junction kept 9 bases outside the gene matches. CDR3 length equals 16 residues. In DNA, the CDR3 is TGTGCCAGCAGCCCACAAGTCGGGACAGGGGGCTACGAGCAGTACTTC. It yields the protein CASSPQVGTGGYEQYF.

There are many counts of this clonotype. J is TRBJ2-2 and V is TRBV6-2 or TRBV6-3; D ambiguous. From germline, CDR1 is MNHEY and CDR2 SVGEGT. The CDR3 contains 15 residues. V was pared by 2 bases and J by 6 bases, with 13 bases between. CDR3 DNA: TGTGCCAGCAGTTACGAAGGACCCCCGCCCGGGGAGCTGTTTTTT. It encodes CASSYEGPPPGELFF.